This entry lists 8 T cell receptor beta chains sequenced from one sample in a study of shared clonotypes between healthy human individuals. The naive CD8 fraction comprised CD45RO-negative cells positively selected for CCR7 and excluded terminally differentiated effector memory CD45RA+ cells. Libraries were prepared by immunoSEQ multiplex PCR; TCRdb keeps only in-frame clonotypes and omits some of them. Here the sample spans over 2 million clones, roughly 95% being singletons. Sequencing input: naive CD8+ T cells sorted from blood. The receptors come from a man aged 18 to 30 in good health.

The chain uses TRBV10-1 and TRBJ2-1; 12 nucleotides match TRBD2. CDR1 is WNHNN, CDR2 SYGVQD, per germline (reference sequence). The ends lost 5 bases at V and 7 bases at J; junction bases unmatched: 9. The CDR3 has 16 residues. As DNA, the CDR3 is TGCGCCAGCAGTCCTACGACTAGCGGGGGAGGAAATGAGCAGTTCTTC. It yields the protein CASSPTTSGGGNEQFF.

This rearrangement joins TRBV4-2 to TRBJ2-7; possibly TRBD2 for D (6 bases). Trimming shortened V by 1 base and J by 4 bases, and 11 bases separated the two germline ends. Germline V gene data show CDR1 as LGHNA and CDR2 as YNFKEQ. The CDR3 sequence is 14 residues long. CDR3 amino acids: CASSQGGVLYEQYF. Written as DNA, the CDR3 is TGTGCCAGCAGCCAAGGGGGGGTCCTATACGAGCAGTACTTC.

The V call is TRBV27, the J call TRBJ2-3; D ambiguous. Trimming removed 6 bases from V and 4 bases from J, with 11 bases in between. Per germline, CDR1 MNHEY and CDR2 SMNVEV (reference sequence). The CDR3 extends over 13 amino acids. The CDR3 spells CASRPDASDTQYF. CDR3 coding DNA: TGTGCCAGCAGACCTGATGCATCAGATACGCAGTATTTT.

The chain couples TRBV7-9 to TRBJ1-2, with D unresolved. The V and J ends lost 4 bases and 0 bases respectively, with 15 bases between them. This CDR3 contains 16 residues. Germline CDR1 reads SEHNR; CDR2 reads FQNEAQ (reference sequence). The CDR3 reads CASSSERTGSNYGYTF. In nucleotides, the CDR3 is TGTGCCAGCAGCTCAGAACGGACCGGTTCTAACTATGGCTACACCTTC.

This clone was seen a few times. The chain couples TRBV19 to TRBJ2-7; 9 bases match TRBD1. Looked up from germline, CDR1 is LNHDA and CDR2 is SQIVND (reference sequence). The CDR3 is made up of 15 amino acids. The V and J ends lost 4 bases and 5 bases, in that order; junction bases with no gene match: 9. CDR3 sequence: CASSTPGTGYHEQYF. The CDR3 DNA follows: TGTGCCAGTAGTACCCCCGGGACAGGGTACCACGAGCAGTACTTC. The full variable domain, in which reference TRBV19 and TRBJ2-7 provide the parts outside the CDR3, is DGGITQSPKYLFRKEGQNVTLSCEQNLNHDAMYWYRQDPGQGLRLIYYSQIVNDFQKGDIAEGYSVSREKKESFPLTVTSAQKNPTAFYLCASSTPGTGYHEQYFGPGTRLTVT.

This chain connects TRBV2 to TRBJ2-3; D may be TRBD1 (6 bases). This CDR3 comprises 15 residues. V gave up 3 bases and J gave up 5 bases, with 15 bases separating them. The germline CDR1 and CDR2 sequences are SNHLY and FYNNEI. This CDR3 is CASSEPQGLGDTQYF. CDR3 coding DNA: TGTGCCAGCAGTGAGCCACAGGGATTGGGAGATACGCAGTATTTT.

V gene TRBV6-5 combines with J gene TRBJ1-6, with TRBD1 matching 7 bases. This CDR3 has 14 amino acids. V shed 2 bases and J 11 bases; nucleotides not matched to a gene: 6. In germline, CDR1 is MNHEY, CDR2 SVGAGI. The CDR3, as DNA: TGTGCCAGCAGTTACGGGACAGCAGGGACACCCCTCCACTTT. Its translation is CASSYGTAGTPLHF.

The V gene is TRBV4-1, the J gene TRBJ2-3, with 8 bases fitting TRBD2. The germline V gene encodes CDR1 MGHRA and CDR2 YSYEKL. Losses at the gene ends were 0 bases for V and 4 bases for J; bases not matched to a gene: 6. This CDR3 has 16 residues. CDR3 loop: CASSQDGRGGPDTQYF. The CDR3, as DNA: TGCGCCAGCAGCCAAGACGGTCGGGGGGGCCCAGATACGCAGTATTTT.